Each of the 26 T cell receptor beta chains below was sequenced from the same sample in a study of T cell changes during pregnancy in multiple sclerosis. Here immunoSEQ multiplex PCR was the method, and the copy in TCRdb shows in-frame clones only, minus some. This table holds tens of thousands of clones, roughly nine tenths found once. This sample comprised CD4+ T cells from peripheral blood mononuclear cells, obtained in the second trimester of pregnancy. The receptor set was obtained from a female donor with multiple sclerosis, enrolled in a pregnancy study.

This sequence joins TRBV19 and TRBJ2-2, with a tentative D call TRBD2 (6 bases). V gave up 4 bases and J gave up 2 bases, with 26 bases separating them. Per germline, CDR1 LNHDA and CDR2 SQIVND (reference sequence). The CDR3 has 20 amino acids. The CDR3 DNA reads TGTGCCAGTAGTACCCCCCTCCCGGGAGCAACAGCCCGAAACACCGGGGAGCTGTTTTTT. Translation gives CASSTPLPGATARNTGELFF.

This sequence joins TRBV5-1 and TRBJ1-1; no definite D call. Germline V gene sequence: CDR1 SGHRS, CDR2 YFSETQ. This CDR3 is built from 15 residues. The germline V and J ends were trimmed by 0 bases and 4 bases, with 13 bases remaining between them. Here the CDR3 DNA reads TGCGCCAGCAGCTTGGCCGACTTAGTGAGCACTGAAGCTTTCTTT. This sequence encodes CASSLADLVSTEAFF.

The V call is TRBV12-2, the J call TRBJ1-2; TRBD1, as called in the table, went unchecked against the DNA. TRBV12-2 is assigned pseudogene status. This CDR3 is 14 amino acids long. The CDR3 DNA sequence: TGTGCAAGTCGCTCACTCCGGGACAGGGTTGGCGGCACCTTC. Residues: CASRSLRDRVGGTF.

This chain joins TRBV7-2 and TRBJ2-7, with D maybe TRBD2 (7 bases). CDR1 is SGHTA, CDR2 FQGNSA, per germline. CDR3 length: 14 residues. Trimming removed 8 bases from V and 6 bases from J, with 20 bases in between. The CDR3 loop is CASRAWGASGEQYF. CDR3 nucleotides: TGTGCCAGCCGCGCTTGGGGGGCTAGCGGCGAGCAGTACTTC.

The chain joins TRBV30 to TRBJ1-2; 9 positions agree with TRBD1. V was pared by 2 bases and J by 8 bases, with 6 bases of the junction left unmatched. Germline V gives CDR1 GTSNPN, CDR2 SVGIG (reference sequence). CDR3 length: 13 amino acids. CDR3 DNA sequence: TGTGCCTGGAGTTTCGGGACAGGGTGGGGCTACACCTTC. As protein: CAWSFGTGWGYTF.

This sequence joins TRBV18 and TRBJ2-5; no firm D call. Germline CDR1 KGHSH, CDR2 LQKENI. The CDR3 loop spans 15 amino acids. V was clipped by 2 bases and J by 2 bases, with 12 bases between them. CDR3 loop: CASSPWPTGQETQYF. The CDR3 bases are TGTGCCAGCTCACCATGGCCCACCGGGCAAGAGACCCAGTACTTC.

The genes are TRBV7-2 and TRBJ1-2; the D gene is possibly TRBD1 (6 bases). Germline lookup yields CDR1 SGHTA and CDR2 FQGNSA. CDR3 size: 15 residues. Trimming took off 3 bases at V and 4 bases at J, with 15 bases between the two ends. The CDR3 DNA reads TGTGCCAGCAGCTTTGTAACAGGGCTCCGCTATGGCTACACCTTC. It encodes CASSFVTGLRYGYTF.

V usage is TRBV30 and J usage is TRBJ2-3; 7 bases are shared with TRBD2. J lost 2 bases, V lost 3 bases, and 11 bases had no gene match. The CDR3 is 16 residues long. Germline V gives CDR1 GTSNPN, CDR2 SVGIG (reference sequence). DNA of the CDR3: TGTGCCTGGAGGGGAGGGCTAGCGGCCAACACAGATACGCAGTATTTT. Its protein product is CAWRGGLAANTDTQYF. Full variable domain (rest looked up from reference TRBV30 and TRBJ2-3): SQTIHQWPATLVQPVGSPLSLECTVEGTSNPNLYWYRQAAGRGLQLLFYSVGIGQISSEVPQNLSASRPQDRQFILSSKKLLLSDSGFYLCAWRGGLAANTDTQYFGPGTRLTVL.

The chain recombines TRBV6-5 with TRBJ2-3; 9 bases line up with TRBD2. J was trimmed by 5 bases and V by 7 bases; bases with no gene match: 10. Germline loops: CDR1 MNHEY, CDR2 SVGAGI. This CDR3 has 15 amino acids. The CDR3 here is CASIRTSGQGDTQYF. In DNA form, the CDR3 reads TGTGCCAGCATTAGAACTAGCGGGCAAGGAGATACGCAGTATTTT.

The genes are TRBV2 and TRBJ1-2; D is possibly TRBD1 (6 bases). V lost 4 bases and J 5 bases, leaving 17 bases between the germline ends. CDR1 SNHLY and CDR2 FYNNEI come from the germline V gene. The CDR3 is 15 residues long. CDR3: CASSATGGAWYGYTF. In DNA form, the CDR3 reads TGTGCCAGCAGTGCCACGGGGGGCGCGTGGTATGGCTACACCTTC.

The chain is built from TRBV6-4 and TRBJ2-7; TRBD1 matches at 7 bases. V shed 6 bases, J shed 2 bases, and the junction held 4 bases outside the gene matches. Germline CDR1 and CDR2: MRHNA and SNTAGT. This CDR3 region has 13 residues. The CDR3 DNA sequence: TGTGCCAGCAGGACAGGGAGAGCCTACGAGCAGTACTTC. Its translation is CASRTGRAYEQYF.

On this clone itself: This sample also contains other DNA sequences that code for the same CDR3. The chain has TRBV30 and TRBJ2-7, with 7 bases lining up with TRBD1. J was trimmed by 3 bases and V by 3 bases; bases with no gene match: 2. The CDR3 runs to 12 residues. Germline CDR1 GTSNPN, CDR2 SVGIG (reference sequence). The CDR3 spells CAWSRQGYEQYF. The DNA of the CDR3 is TGTGCCTGGAGCCGACAGGGCTACGAGCAGTACTTC.

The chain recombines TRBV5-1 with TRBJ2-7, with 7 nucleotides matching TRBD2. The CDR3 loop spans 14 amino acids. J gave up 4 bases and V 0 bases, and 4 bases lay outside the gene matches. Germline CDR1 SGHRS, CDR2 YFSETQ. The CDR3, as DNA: TGCGCCAGCAGCTTGGTGGGGGGGGGTTACGAGCAGTACTTC. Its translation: CASSLVGGGYEQYF.

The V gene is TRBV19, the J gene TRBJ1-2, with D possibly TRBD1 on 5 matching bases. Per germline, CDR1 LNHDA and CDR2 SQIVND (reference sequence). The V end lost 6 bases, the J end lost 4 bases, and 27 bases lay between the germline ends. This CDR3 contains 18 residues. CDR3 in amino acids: CASSNPTTGGPQGYGYTF. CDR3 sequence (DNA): TGTGCCAGTAGCAACCCAACGACGGGGGGACCTCAGGGCTATGGCTACACCTTC. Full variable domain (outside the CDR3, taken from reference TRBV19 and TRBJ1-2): DGGITQSPKYLFRKEGQNVTLSCEQNLNHDAMYWYRQDPGQGLRLIYYSQIVNDFQKGDIAEGYSVSREKKESFPLTVTSAQKNPTAFYLCASSNPTTGGPQGYGYTFGSGTRLTVV.

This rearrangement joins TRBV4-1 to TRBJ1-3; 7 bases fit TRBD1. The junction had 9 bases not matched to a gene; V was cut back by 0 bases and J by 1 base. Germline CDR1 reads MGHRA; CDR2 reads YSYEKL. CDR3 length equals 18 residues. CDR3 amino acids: CASSQEPTGVGSGNTIYF. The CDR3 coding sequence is TGCGCCAGCAGCCAAGAACCTACAGGGGTGGGATCTGGAAACACCATATATTTT.

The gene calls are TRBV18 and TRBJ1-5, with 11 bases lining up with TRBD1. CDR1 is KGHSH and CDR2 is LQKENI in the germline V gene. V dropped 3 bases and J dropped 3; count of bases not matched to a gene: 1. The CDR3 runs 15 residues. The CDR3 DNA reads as TGTGCCAGCTCACCGGGACAGGGGGACAATCAGCCCCAGCATTTT. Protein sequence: CASSPGQGDNQPQHF.

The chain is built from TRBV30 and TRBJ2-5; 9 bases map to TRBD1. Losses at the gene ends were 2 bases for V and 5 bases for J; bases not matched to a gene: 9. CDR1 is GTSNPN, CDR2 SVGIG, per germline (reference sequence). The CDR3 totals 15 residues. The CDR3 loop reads CAWSIGQGLAETQYF. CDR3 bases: TGTGCCTGGAGTATAGGACAGGGGCTTGCGGAGACCCAGTACTTC.

CDR3 in amino acids: CASSIGQGAYQPQHF. For the CDR3, the DNA is TGTGCCAGCAGTATAGGACAGGGGGCATATCAGCCCCAGCATTTT. This chain links TRBV6-1 with TRBJ1-5, with TRBD1 identical over 11 bases. Germline CDR1 and CDR2: MNHNS and SASEGT. This CDR3 contains 15 residues. J gave up 5 bases and V 5 bases, and 5 bases lay outside the gene matches.

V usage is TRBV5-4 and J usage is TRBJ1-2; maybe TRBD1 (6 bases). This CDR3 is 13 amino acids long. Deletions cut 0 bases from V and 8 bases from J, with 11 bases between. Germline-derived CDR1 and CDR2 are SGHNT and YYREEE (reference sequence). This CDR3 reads CASSLEGQRGYTF. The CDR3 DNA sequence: TGTGCCAGCAGCTTGGAAGGACAGAGGGGCTACACCTTC.

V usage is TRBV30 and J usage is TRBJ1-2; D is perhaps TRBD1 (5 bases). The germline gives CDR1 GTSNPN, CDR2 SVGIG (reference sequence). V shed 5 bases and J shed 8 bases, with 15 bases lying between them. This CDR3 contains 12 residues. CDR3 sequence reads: CAWAHTGLGYTF. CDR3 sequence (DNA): TGTGCCTGGGCCCATACAGGATTAGGCTACACCTTC.

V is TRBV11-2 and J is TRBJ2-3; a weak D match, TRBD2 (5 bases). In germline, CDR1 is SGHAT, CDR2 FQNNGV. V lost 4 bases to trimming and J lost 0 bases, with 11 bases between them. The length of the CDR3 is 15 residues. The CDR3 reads CASSSLALSTDTQYF. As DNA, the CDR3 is TGTGCCAGCAGCTCTTTAGCGCTGAGCACAGATACGCAGTATTTT.

The CDR3 is CASSRDRSEPQHF. The CDR3 DNA reads as TGCGCCAGCAGCCGTGACAGGTCGGAGCCCCAGCATTTT. The chain combines TRBV4-1 with TRBJ1-5, with D possibly being TRBD1 (6 bases). The CDR3 spans 13 residues. Trimming took off 4 bases at V and 8 bases at J, with 12 bases between the two ends. From germline, CDR1 is MGHRA and CDR2 YSYEKL.

CDR3 residues: CASSLGPGQGGYEQYF. The CDR3 DNA follows: TGCGCCAGCAGCTTGGGCCCGGGACAGGGGGGCTACGAGCAGTACTTC. This chain joins TRBV5-1 and TRBJ2-7; 11 nucleotides line up with TRBD1. Germline V gene sequence: CDR1 SGHRS, CDR2 YFSETQ. V trimming: 0 bases; J trimming: 3 bases; junction bases outside the gene matches: 5. The CDR3 is made up of 16 amino acids.

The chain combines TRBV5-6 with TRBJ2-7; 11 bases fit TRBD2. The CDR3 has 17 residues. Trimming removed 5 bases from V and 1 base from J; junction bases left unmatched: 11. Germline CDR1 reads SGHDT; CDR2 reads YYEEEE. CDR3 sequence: CASSFILAGGESYEQYF. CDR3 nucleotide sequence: TGTGCCAGCAGTTTCATCTTAGCGGGAGGGGAGTCCTACGAGCAGTACTTC.

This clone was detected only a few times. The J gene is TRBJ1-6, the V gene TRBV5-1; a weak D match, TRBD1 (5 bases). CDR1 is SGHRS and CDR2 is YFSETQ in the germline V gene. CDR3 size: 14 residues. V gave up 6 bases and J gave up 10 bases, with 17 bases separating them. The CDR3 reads CASNLGQGESPLHF. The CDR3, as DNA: TGCGCCAGCAACCTAGGGCAGGGCGAGTCACCCCTCCACTTT.

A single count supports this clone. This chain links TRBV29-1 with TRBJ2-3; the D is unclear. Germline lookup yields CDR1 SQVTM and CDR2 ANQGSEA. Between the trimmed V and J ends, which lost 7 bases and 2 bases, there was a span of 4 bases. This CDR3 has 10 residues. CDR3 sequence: CSAFTDTQYF. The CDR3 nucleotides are TGCAGCGCCTTCACAGATACGCAGTATTTT.